This T cell receptor (beta chain) derives from a study of cytomegalovirus exposure and HLA in healthy donors. Across the whole study: The 100 to 150 validation repertoires matched the approximately 700 first-cohort repertoires in platform, a later analysis reported.

Sequencing was performed with immunoSEQ multiplex PCR; in TCRdb, only in-frame clones are kept and a portion is missing. This table holds 200,000 to 250,000 clones, about 86% found once. CDR3 length: 14 amino acids. Trimming cost V 5 bases and J 4 bases, with 11 bases left between them. CDR1 and CDR2 from the germline V gene are LNHDA and SQIVND (reference sequence). General study results and limits: Rarity marked most TCR sequences, yet some public TCRs occurred in many donors. Cytomegalovirus-associated status was assigned to some 160 TCR beta chains. A few chains linked to CMV were shown in vitro to be specific for CMV antigens.

On this clone itself: Its antigen is currently unknown.

This receptor was identified in a woman between 18 and 30 years old in good health and CMV-seronegative. Input material: PBMCs. This chain links TRBV19 with TRBJ2-2; D is possibly TRBD1 (6 bases). DNA for the CDR3: TGTGCCAGTAGTTTTGGGGGCCTCACCGGGGAGCTGTTTTTT. This sequence encodes CASSFGGLTGELFF.